The present TCR beta chain was sequenced within a study of Tregs in tolerant kidney transplant recipients (dated by TCRdb to about 2019). Study-level background: In bulk CFSE mixed lymphocyte reactions, CFSE-labeled recipient PBMCs were cocultured with irradiated donor PBMCs for 6 days, then stained for CD3/CD4/CD8 and FACS-sorted. TCRbeta repertoire sequencing was used in a few healthy controls to compare several ways of expanding Tregs specific for an allogeneic donor. Before combined kidney and bone marrow transplantation, this study identified donor-specific regulatory T cells using TCRbeta sequencing and then followed those same cells after transplant. Overall study outcomes, separate from this receptor: Biological reproducibility was not directly assessed, although technical replication error appeared to be minimal. The study was constrained by small patient numbers, and validation of the findings is required in larger populations and under other immunosuppression protocols. The most biologically relevant and donor-specific TCRbeta repertoire appeared to be identified by expanding Tregs with activated donor B cells.

Healthy control blood was obtained either as purchased buffy coats or from healthy volunteers. Healthy control blood was processed to PBMCs by Ficoll density gradient and cryopreserved, and patient PBMCs were collected before and after transplant. This clone was recorded once. Its antigen specificity is not known. The record has no base qualities; no much larger clone is one base away. Other DNA sequences of this sample code for an identical CDR3. The germline V end is reduced by 4 bases and the J end by 2 bases; junction bases left unmatched: 5. CDR1 is given as MNHEY and CDR2 as SVGAGI, both from the germline V gene. The CDR3 spans 15 residues, from the cysteine through the phenylalanine. Kept here is only the CDR3 DNA, which spans 45 bases and is read in frame from base 1. For TCRbeta CDR3 sequencing, genomic DNA from the sorted cells was extracted using the QIAGEN DNeasy Blood and Tissue Kit. High-throughput TCRbeta CDR3 sequencing was carried out commercially through immunoSEQ, with PCR amplification with bias correction and internal controls included. In the original analysis: Unique productive TCRbeta sequences were defined by CDR3 nucleotide sequence where primers matched, and otherwise by CDR3 amino acid sequence together with Vbeta and Jbeta genes. A sequence was defined as donor-reactive if the sequence was expanded at least 5-fold in CFSE-low cells compared with unstimulated cells and had a frequency of at least 0.01% in CFSE-low cells. Jensen-Shannon divergence, calculated on the top 100 TCRbeta sequences ranked by frequency, was used to quantify repertoire divergence. For any sample with multiple sequencing runs, sorting error was corrected in each run separately before the runs were pooled. Here the immuneACCESS table is served through TCRdb, limited to in-frame sequences with V and J called. Missing clones are a known gap in these copies; in checked studies unresolved V genes cover under half, and the rest lacks a known reason. The DNA was the basis for D and trimming; V, J and clone size are from that table. In all, the sample holds thousands of clones, and around half of those were seen once. Of the sample, 5.4% is held by the ten largest clones.

The sequence derives from a human donor in good health. Recombination linked TRBV6-5 to TRBJ2-3; 8 middle bases align to TRBD1. The material sequenced was CD4+ T cells from blood cultured with allogeneic cells. The DNA sequence reads TGTGCCAGCAGTTTGGCAGGGGGCCCCACAGATACGCAGTATTTT. Protein translation: CASSLAGGPTDTQYF.